This T cell receptor beta chain was retrieved from a study of blood T cell repertoires in COVID-19. Across the study: Samples representing acute and convalescent COVID-19 were sourced from the United States, Italy and Spain. PBMCs, B-cell-depleted T cells, or T cells were the source of the cDNA or gDNA that made up the material.

Authors' methods: Reference gene primers were amplified, and this amplification served to estimate nucleated cell counts. Data came from immunoSEQ multiplex PCR; TCRdb stores just in-frame clones and leaves some out. From that table come the V and J calls and clone size; the DNA was used to work out D and trimming. Of approximately 170,000 clones in the sample, 90% were seen once. The CDR3 contains 15 residues. J gave up 3 bases and V 4 bases, and 8 bases lay outside the gene matches. Germline V CDR1 and CDR2: SGHDT, YYEEEE. This TCR derives from a man in his sixties with active or convalescent COVID-19. This chain links TRBV5-6 with TRBJ2-5, with 8 bases identical to TRBD1. The sample was peripheral blood. The CDR3 nucleotides read TGTGCCAGCAGCGGCAGGGGGCGCATAGAAGAGACCCAGTACTTC. This translates into CASSGRGRIEETQYF.